The TCR beta chain under discussion was sequenced for a study of blood T cell repertoires in COVID-19. Study background: Sites across the United States, Italy and Spain contributed samples from acute and convalescent COVID-19. The cDNA or gDNA used as material had been derived from T cells, B-cell-depleted T cells, or PBMCs.

The authors' processing: Counts of nucleated cells, estimated from reference gene primer amplification, were obtained. Sequencing was performed with immunoSEQ multiplex PCR; in TCRdb, only in-frame clones are kept and a portion is missing. V and J calls and clone size are as listed in that table; D and trimming were resolved from the DNA. This sample has more than 100,000 clones, with 85% to 90% found just once. The germline gives CDR1 SGHTA, CDR2 FQGNSA. The CDR3 extends over 13 amino acids. V was pared by 1 base and J by 6 bases, with 7 bases between. What was sequenced was peripheral blood. The chain uses TRBV7-2 and TRBJ2-1; D is undetermined. The clonotype comes from a woman in her 70s with acute or convalescent COVID-19. The CDR3 region has the DNA TGTGCCAGCAGCTTAGAATGGAGCAATGAGCAGTTCTTC. Protein sequence: CASSLEWSNEQFF.